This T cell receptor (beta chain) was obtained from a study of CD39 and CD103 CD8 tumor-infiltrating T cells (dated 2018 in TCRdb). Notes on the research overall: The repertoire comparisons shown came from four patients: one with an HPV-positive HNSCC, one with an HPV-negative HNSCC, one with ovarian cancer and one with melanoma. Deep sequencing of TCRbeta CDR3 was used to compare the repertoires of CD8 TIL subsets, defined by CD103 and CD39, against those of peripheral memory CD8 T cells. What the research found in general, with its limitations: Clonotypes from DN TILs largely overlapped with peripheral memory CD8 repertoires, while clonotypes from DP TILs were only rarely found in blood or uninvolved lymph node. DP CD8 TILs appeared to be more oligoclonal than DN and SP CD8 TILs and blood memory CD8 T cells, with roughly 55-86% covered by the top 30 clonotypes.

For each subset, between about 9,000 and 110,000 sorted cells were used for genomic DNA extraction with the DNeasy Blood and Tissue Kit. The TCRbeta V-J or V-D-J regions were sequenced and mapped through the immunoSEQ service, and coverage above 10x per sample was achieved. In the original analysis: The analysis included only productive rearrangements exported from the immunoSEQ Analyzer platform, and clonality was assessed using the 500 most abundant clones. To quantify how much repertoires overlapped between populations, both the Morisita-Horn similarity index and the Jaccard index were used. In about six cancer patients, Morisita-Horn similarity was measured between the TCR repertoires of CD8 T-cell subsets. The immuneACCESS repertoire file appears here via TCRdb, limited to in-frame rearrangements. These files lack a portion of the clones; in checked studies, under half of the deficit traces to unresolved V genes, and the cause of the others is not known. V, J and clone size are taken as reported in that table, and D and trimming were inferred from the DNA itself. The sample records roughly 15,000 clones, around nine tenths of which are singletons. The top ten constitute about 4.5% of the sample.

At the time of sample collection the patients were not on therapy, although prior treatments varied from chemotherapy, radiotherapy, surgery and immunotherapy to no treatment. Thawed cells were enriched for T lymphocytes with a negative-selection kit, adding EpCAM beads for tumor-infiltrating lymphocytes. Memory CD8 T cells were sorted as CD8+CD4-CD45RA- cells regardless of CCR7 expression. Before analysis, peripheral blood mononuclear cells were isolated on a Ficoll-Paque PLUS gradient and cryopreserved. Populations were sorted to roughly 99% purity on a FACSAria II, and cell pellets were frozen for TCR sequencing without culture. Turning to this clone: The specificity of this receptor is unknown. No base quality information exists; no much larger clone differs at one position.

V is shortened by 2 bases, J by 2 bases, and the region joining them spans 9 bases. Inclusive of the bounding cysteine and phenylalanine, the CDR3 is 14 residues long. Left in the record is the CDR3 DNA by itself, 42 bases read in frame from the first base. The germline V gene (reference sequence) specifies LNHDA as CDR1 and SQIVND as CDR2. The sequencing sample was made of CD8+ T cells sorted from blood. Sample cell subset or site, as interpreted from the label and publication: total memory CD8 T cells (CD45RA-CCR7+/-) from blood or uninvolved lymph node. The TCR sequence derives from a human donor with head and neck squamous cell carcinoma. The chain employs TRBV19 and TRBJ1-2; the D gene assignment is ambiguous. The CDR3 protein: CASSIMAINYGYTF. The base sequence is TGTGCCAGTAGTATAATGGCCATAAACTATGGCTACACCTTC. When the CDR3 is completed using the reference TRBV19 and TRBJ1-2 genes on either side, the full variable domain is DGGITQSPKYLFRKEGQNVTLSCEQNLNHDAMYWYRQDPGQGLRLIYYSQIVNDFQKGDIAEGYSVSREKKESFPLTVTSAQKNPTAFYLCASSIMAINYGYTFGSGTRLTVV.